This T cell receptor (beta chain) was sequenced for a study of blood T cell repertoires in COVID-19. This CDR3 comprises 14 residues. Trimming removed 10 bases from V and 2 bases from J, with 17 bases in between. The germline gives CDR1 ENHRY, CDR2 SYGVKD. Data came from immunoSEQ multiplex PCR; TCRdb stores just in-frame clones and leaves some out. The table lists about 53,000 clones, over 70% of them singletons. This TCR came from a human donor with active or convalescent COVID-19. The donor label of this sample is uncertain. Sequences were obtained from peripheral blood. The chain combines TRBV10-3 with TRBJ2-5; tentatively, D is TRBD1 (6 bases). The CDR3 DNA is TGTGCCACCCGTGGGGTCGGACAGCAAGAGACCCAGTACTTC. Protein: CATRGVGQQETQYF.